Included here is one T cell receptor beta chain sequence, with context. What it binds is not known. This sample was included in a study of T cells after yellow fever vaccination. Study-level results: Post-booster repertoires again held most primary-vaccination clones (96% CD4, approximately 90% CD8).

In TCRdb, the 5' RACE reads were re-called with MiXCR into one record per CDR3 protein. Of about 550,000 distinct CDR3 sequences listed, 15% to 20% are singletons. The sample consisted of PBMCs, taken 15 days after the yellow fever booster vaccination. The clonotype originates from a man aged 25 to 40 who received the YFV17D yellow fever vaccine.

This chain's CDR3 is CATLERGRSYGYTF. CDR3 DNA: TGTGCCACCCTCGAAAGGGGGCGCAGCTATGGCTACACCTTC. The chain has TRBV7-8 and TRBJ1-2; 7 positions agree with TRBD1. This CDR3 is 14 amino acids long. V lost 10 bases and J lost 4; bases outside the gene matches: 12. Germline assignment: CDR1 SGHVS and CDR2 FQNEAQ.